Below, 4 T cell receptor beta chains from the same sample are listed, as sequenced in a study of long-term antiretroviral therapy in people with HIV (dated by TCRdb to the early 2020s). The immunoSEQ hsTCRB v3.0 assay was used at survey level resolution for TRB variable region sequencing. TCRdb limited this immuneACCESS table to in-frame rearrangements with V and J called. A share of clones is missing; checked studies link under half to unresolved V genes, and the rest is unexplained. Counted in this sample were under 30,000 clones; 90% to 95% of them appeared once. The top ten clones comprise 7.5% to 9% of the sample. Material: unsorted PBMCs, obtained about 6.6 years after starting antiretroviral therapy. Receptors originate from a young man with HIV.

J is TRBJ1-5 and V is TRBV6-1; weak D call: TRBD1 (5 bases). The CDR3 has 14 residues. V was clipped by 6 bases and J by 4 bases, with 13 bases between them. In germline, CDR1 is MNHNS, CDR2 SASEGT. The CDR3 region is CASSTTAFNQPQHF. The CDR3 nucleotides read TGTGCCAGCAGCACGACAGCTTTTAATCAGCCCCAGCATTTT.

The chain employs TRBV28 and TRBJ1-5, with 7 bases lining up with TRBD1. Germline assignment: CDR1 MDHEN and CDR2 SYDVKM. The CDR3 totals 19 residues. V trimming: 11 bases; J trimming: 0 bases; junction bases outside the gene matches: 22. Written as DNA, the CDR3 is TGTGCCTCCAGCCGGCTAGGACAGGACGTATGGGATAGCAATCAGCCCCAGCATTTT. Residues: CASSRLGQDVWDSNQPQHF. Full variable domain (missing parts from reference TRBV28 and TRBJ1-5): DVKVTQSSRYLVKRTGEKVFLECVQDMDHENMFWYRQDPGLGLRLIYFSYDVKMKEKGDIPEGYSVSREKKERFSLILESASTNQTSMYLCASSRLGQDVWDSNQPQHFGDGTRLSIL.

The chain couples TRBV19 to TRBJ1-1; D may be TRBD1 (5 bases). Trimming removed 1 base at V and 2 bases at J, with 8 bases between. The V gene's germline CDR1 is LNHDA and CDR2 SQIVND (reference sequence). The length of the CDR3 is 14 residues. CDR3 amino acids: CASSIGQPNTEAFF. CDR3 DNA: TGTGCCAGTAGTATAGGACAGCCAAACACTGAAGCTTTCTTT.

The CDR3 here is CASSLGGAGSYGYTF. The CDR3 DNA reads as TGTGCCAGCAGCTTAGGTGGGGCAGGGAGCTATGGCTACACCTTC. The chain uses TRBV7-2 and TRBJ1-2; TRBD1 is a possible D gene (5 bases). Trimming removed 1 base from V and 4 bases from J, with 13 bases in between. This CDR3 spans 15 amino acids. In germline, CDR1 is SGHTA, CDR2 FQGNSA.